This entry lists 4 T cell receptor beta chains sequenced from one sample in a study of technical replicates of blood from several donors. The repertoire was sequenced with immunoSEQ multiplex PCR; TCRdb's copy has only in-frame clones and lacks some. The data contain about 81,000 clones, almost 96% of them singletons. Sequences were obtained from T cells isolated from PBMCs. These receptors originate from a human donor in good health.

The CDR3 here is CASRSGEVRAMNTEAFF. CDR3 bases: TGTGCCAGCAGGAGCGGGGAAGTCAGGGCTATGAACACTGAAGCTTTCTTT. This chain connects TRBV7-9 to TRBJ1-1; tentative D call: TRBD1 (5 bases). This CDR3 region has 17 residues. Germline V lookup: CDR1 SEHNR, CDR2 FQNEAQ (reference sequence). With 6 bases removed from V and 0 bases from J, the gap between germline ends came to 20 bases.

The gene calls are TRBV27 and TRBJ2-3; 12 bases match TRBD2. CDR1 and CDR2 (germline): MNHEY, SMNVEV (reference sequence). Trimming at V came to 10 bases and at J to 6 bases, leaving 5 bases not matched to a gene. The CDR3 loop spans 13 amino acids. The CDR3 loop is CATSGRVVDTQYF. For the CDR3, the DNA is TGTGCCACTAGCGGGAGGGTGGTCGATACGCAGTATTTT.

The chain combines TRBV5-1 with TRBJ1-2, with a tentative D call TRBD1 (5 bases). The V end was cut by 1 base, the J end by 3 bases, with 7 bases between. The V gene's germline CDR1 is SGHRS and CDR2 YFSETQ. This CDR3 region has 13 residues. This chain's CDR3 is CASSLTGDYGYTF. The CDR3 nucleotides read TGCGCCAGCAGCTTGACAGGAGACTATGGCTACACCTTC.

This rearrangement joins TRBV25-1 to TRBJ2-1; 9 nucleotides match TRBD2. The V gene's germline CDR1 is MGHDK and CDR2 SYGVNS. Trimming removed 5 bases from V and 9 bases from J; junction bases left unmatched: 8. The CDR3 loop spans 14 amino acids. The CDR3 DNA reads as TGTGCCAGCAGTCATAGCGGGAGTTTCGGTGAGCAGTTCTTC. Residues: CASSHSGSFGEQFF.